The clone carrying this T cell receptor (beta chain) was recorded at least ten times. Its specificity is not known. This sample was included in a study of regulatory T cells in long-lasting Graves disease. Study outcomes and limitations: Compared with new cases, persistent Graves' patients showed reduced TCR diversity. The work looked only at peripheral blood and did not look at thyroid tissue.

Time point in this sample: newly diagnosed GD, antithyroid drugs for less than 3 months. Extracted PBMC RNA gave rise to the TCR library. The guidelines of the American Thyroid Association were the basis for diagnosing Graves' disease. In this cohort, patients came from an endocrinology department located in Xi'an, China. With V trimmed by 2 bases and J by 11 bases, 9 bases remained unmatched. This CDR3 spans 13 amino acids. From germline, CDR1 is GTSNPN and CDR2 SVGIG (reference sequence). Library construction for TCR beta used iRepertoire HTBI primers and Arm-PCR of CDR3 regions. TCRdb itself ran the multiplex PCR reads through MiXCR, one entry per CDR3 protein. The data contain more than 300,000 distinct CDR3 sequences, around 16% of them singletons.

Sequenced material: peripheral blood mononuclear cells (PBMCs), taken at new diagnosis, from a patient treated with antithyroid drugs. This chain joins TRBV30 and TRBJ1-5, with TRBD1 identical over 7 bases. The sequence came from a female donor with Graves disease. The CDR3: CAWSLGTVTSQHF. The CDR3 DNA reads TGTGCCTGGAGTTTAGGGACAGTTACTTCCCAGCATTTT.